This T cell receptor beta chain is from a study of T-cell reconstitution after alpha-beta-depleted transplantation in children. General study points: Some patients' high day-60 TCRbeta diversity was traced to surviving recipient T cells and thymic progenitors.

Unique molecular identifiers were incorporated when the TCRbeta library was constructed. TCRdb re-derived calls from the PCR reads in MiXCR, one entry per CDR3 protein. The table includes hundreds of thousands of distinct CDR3 sequences, 20% to 30% detected once. Remarks on this clonotype: Its specificity is not known.

Unmatched junction bases numbered 8, after V lost 0 bases and J lost 11 bases. There are 16 residues in the CDR3. The germline V gene encodes CDR1 LGHDT and CDR2 YNNKEL (reference sequence). J is TRBJ2-1 and V is TRBV3-1, with 12 positions matching TRBD2. The TCR comes from a female patient aged 2 to 10 who had a stem cell transplant for congenital amegakaryocytic thrombocytopenia, so the T cells may come from the graft donor. The specimen was PBMCs, mostly from graft donor cells, collected 360 days after TCRalphabeta/CD19-depleted stem cell transplant. The chain's CDR3 is CASSQDRSSGGVKQFF. The CDR3 DNA reads as TGTGCCAGCAGCCAAGATAGGTCTAGCGGGGGGGTTAAGCAGTTCTTC.